This entry concerns a single T cell receptor (beta chain). The antigen remains unidentified. These data originate in a study of T cell repertoires in cytomegalovirus infection. Turning to the study itself: Public TCR beta signatures indicated both CMV infection and matching HLA type.

Study-wide results and caveats: HLA-C-restricted, CMV-specific TCR beta clonotypes were dominant ex vivo.

With 4 bases removed from V and 4 bases from J, the gap between germline ends came to 11 bases. The CDR3 consists of 14 residues. From germline, CDR1 is SGHNT and CDR2 YYREEE (reference sequence). One entry per CDR3 protein, called by TCRdb with MiXCR from the reads. The table shows 150,000 or so distinct CDR3 sequences, with 23% occurring only once. The receptor's source is a human donor in good health (CMV status not recorded). Some clones in this sample may be carry-over from other donors' samples. Sequencing used PBMCs. The rearrangement uses TRBV5-4 and TRBJ1-4; D is perhaps TRBD1 (5 bases). The CDR3 sequence: CASSGRGNNEKLFF. The CDR3 bases are TGTGCCAGCAGCGGAAGGGGAAATAATGAAAAACTGTTTTTT.